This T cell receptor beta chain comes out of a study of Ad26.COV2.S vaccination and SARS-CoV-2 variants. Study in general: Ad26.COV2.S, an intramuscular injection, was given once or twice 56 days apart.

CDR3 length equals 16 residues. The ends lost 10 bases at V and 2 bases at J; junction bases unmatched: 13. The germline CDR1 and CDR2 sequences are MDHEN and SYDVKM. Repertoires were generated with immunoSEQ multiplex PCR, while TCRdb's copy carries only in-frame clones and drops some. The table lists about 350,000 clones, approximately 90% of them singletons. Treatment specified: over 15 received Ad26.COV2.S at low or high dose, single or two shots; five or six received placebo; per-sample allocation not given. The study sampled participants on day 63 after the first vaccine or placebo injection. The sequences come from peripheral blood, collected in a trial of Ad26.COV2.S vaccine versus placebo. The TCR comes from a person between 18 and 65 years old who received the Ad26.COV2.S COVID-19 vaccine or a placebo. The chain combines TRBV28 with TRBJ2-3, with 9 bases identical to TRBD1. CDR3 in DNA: TGTGCCACCAAGGGAGGACAGGGGTACTACACAGATACGCAGTATTTT. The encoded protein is CATKGGQGYYTDTQYF. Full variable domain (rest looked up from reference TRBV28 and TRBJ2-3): DVKVTQSSRYLVKRTGEKVFLECVQDMDHENMFWYRQDPGLGLRLIYFSYDVKMKEKGDIPEGYSVSREKKERFSLILESASTNQTSMYLCATKGGQGYYTDTQYFGPGTRLTVL.